What follows are 23 T cell receptor beta chains derived from one specimen sequenced in a study of blood T cell repertoires in COVID-19. Repertoires were generated with immunoSEQ multiplex PCR, while TCRdb's copy carries only in-frame clones and drops some. The sample lists fewer than 90,000 clones, roughly 86% occurring once. Sequencing used peripheral blood. Receptor source: a man aged 70 or older with acute or convalescent COVID-19.

The chain couples TRBV19 to TRBJ2-3, with 8 bases lining up with TRBD2. CDR3 size: 18 residues. V was clipped by 3 bases and J by 2 bases; unmatched bases: 13. Germline lookup yields CDR1 LNHDA and CDR2 SQIVND (reference sequence). CDR3 protein: CASSIVGRLALFTDTQYF. CDR3 in DNA: TGTGCCAGTAGTATTGTGGGAAGACTAGCGCTCTTCACAGATACGCAGTATTTT.

DNA of the CDR3: TGTGCCTCCGCGGGGTTCGGGGCCAACGTCCTGACTTTC. Its protein is CASAGFGANVLTF. This chain joins TRBV19 and TRBJ2-6; the D gene is possibly TRBD2 (6 bases). Germline V CDR1 and CDR2: LNHDA, SQIVND (reference sequence). CDR3 length: 13 amino acids. The V and J ends lost 11 bases and 4 bases respectively, with 12 bases between them.

As DNA, the CDR3 is TGTGCCAGCAGTTACTCGAGTCAGGGGGTCTCACCCCTCCACTTT. It specifies CASSYSSQGVSPLHF. This sequence joins TRBV6-5 and TRBJ1-6, with 7 bases identical to TRBD1. Germline trimming cut 0 bases from V and 10 bases from J; bases unmatched to any gene: 6. The germline gives CDR1 MNHEY, CDR2 SVGAGI. This CDR3 is built from 15 residues.

This chain connects TRBV5-4 to TRBJ2-2; D possibly corresponds to TRBD2 (7 bases). V shed 2 bases and J shed 4 bases, with 12 bases lying between them. The CDR3 runs 15 residues. CDR1 SGHNT and CDR2 YYREEE come from the germline V gene (reference sequence). As DNA, the CDR3 is TGTGCCAGCAGCTTCGGGGGGCTGGGCACCGGGGAGCTGTTTTTT. Translation: CASSFGGLGTGELFF.

The chain carries TRBV7-9 and TRBJ2-5; 7 bases line up with TRBD1. CDR3 length equals 14 residues. The ends lost 4 bases at V and 4 bases at J; junction bases unmatched: 6. Germline CDR1 SEHNR, CDR2 FQNEAQ (reference sequence). DNA of the CDR3: TGTGCCAGCAGCTGGACAGGCCCTCGAGAGACCCAGTACTTC. The encoded protein is CASSWTGPRETQYF.

The chain uses TRBV5-4 and TRBJ2-3, with 10 bases fitting TRBD2. The CDR3 consists of 16 residues. V was clipped by 5 bases and J by 2 bases; unmatched bases: 8. Germline CDR1 SGHNT, CDR2 YYREEE (reference sequence). CDR3 sequence (DNA): TGTGCCAGCAGGCCCTCACTAGCGGGGAACACAGATACGCAGTATTTT. Translation: CASRPSLAGNTDTQYF.

The V gene is TRBV10-2, the J gene TRBJ2-5; TRBD1 is a possible D gene (6 bases). Trimming removed 4 bases at V and 2 bases at J, with 17 bases between. The CDR3 sequence is 16 residues long. Per germline, CDR1 WSHSY and CDR2 SAAADI. The CDR3 region is CASSGFGGWGQETQYF. CDR3 coding DNA: TGCGCCAGCAGTGGATTTGGGGGCTGGGGGCAAGAGACCCAGTACTTC.

The rearrangement links TRBV28 to TRBJ2-4, with D uncertain. The CDR3 is made up of 14 amino acids. V gave up 5 bases and J gave up 7 bases, with 15 bases separating them. CDR1 and CDR2 from the germline V gene are MDHEN and SYDVKM. The CDR3 DNA sequence: TGTGCCAGCAGTCTACAAATTTGGGCTAACATTCAGTACTTC. It specifies CASSLQIWANIQYF.

V is TRBV5-1 and J is TRBJ1-1; possible D gene TRBD1, 5 bases. Germline V gene sequence: CDR1 SGHRS, CDR2 YFSETQ. V lost 3 bases, J lost 2 bases, and 14 bases lay in between. The CDR3 is made up of 15 amino acids. CDR3 protein: CASSSRGRTNTEAFF. DNA for the CDR3: TGCGCCAGCAGCTCAAGGGGCAGAACAAACACTGAAGCTTTCTTT.

The J gene is TRBJ2-7, the V gene TRBV6-5; 9 nucleotides agree with TRBD2. The CDR3 runs to 14 residues. The J segment lost 7 bases and the V segment lost 4 bases, leaving 8 bases of the junction unmatched. Germline V gives CDR1 MNHEY, CDR2 SVGAGI. The CDR3: CASSSELAGGEQYF. The DNA for the CDR3 is TGTGCCAGCAGTTCGGAACTAGCGGGTGGGGAGCAGTACTTC.

CDR3 nucleotide sequence: TGTGCCACCAGTGACAGGGGGATCACCGGGGAGCTGTTTTTT. It encodes CATSDRGITGELFF. The gene calls are TRBV24-1 and TRBJ2-2; 7 nucleotides match TRBD1. V dropped 4 bases and J dropped 4; count of bases not matched to a gene: 2. CDR3 length: 14 amino acids. Per the germline V gene, CDR1 is KGHDR and CDR2 is SFDVKD.

V is TRBV7-9 and J is TRBJ1-1, with TRBD1 as a possible D gene (5 bases). Trimming cost V 1 base and J 4 bases, with 10 bases left between them. The CDR3 consists of 14 residues. Germline V gene data show CDR1 as SEHNR and CDR2 as FQNEAQ (reference sequence). The CDR3 spells CASSLDGGGTEAFF. The DNA for the CDR3 is TGTGCCAGCAGCTTAGATGGGGGAGGCACTGAAGCTTTCTTT.

The chain links TRBV11-2 to TRBJ2-7; D ambiguous. Germline CDR1 SGHAT, CDR2 FQNNGV. This CDR3 comprises 11 residues. The ends were cut back, 5 bases at V and 4 bases at J, with 6 bases in the middle. The CDR3 here is CASSGRYEQYF. DNA for the CDR3: TGTGCCAGCAGCGGGCGTTACGAGCAGTACTTC.

The V and J genes are TRBV19 and TRBJ2-7; D is ambiguous. The germline gives CDR1 LNHDA, CDR2 SQIVND (reference sequence). V lost 10 bases, J lost 2 bases, and 12 bases lay in between. The CDR3 runs to 12 residues. The CDR3 region is CATSESPYEQYF. CDR3 bases: TGTGCCACTTCCGAAAGCCCCTACGAGCAGTACTTC.

The gene calls are TRBV6-5 and TRBJ1-2; D is perhaps TRBD1 (6 bases). CDR1 is MNHEY and CDR2 is SVGAGI in the germline V gene. The CDR3 consists of 12 residues. V shed 2 bases and J shed 8 bases, with 9 bases lying between them. The CDR3 region has the DNA TGTGCCAGCAGTTACCCCCAGGGGGGCTACACCTTC. Encoded protein: CASSYPQGGYTF.

The rearrangement links TRBV19 to TRBJ2-1; perhaps TRBD1 as D (6 bases). Looked up from germline, CDR1 is LNHDA and CDR2 is SQIVND (reference sequence). The V gene lost 9 bases and the J gene lost 3 bases, with 18 bases spanning the gap. The CDR3 is 15 amino acids. CDR3 residues: CASTNRVGIYNEQFF. The CDR3 nucleotides read TGTGCCAGCACTAACAGGGTTGGGATCTACAATGAGCAGTTCTTC.

Only one count was recorded for this clone. V is TRBV21-1 and J is TRBJ1-1; the table's D call, TRBD1, was not checked against the DNA. TRBV21-1 is noted as a pseudogene. CDR3 length: 14 amino acids. In nucleotides, the CDR3 is TGTGCCAGCAGACCCCAGGGGGGGAACACTGAAGCTTTCTTT. This translates into CASRPQGGNTEAFF.

The chain recombines TRBV20-1 with TRBJ2-7, with D perhaps matching TRBD1 (6 bases). The CDR3 loop spans 11 amino acids. V lost 7 bases, J lost 4 bases, and 11 bases lay in between. Germline lookup yields CDR1 DFQATT and CDR2 SNEGSKA (reference sequence). The DNA for the CDR3 is TGCAGTGGGGACATTCAGTACGAGCAGTACTTC. As protein: CSGDIQYEQYF.

V is TRBV6-5 and J is TRBJ1-5; D unresolved. Germline assignment: CDR1 MNHEY and CDR2 SVGAGI. The CDR3 extends over 13 amino acids. Trimming pared 6 bases from V and 4 bases from J, leaving 10 bases between. CDR3 amino acids: CASSASKNQPQHF. The CDR3, as DNA: TGTGCCAGCAGCGCCAGTAAGAATCAGCCCCAGCATTTT.

The rearrangement uses TRBV9 and TRBJ2-2; 10 bases align to TRBD1. V lost 2 bases and J lost 7; bases outside the gene matches: 5. Per germline, CDR1 SGDLS and CDR2 YYNGEE. The CDR3 consists of 15 residues. CDR3 nucleotides: TGTGCCAGCAGCGTGAGACAGGGGGCGGACGGGGAGCTGTTTTTT. Its protein product is CASSVRQGADGELFF.

The chain recombines TRBV4-3 with TRBJ2-7; 8 bases line up with TRBD1. This CDR3 comprises 14 residues. J gave up 3 bases and V 1 base, and 2 bases lay outside the gene matches. Germline lookup yields CDR1 LGHNA and CDR2 YSLEER. CDR3 DNA sequence: TGCGCCAGCAGCCAAGGAGACAGGGGCTACGAGCAGTACTTC. Its protein is CASSQGDRGYEQYF.

This clone was counted a few times. One end of the junction fails to match germline, which may point to a read error. The chain links TRBV19 to TRBJ1-2; 10 bases map to TRBD1. The CDR3 spans 14 residues. Germline V gene data show CDR1 as LNHDA and CDR2 as SQIVND (reference sequence). The chain's CDR3 is CASSILLGQGPFVF. The CDR3 region has the DNA TGTGCCAGTAGTATCCTACTGGGACAGGGGCCCTTCGTCTTC.

The CDR3 DNA follows: TGTGCCAGCACCCAGGGACTAGCGGAAGAGACCCAGTACTTC. This gives the protein CASTQGLAEETQYF. The rearrangement uses TRBV21-1 and TRBJ2-5; TRBD2, the table's D call, was not compared with the DNA. TRBV21-1 is classified as a pseudogene. CDR3 length equals 14 residues.